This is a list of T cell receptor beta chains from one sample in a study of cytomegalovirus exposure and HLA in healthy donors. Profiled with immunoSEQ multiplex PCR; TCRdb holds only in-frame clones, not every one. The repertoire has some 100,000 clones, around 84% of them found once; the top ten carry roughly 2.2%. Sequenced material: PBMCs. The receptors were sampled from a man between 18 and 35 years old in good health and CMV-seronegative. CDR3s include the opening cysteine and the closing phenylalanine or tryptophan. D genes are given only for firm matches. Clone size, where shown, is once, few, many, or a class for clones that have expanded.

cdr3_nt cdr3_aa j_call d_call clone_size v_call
TGTGCCAGCAGTCACATGACTAGCGGGAGGGGCAAGTCCTACAATGAGCAGTTCTTC CASSHMTSGRGKSYNEQFF TRBJ2-1 TRBD2 NA TRBV27
TGTGCCAGCAGTTTTTATGGGACAGGCCGCAATGAGCAGTTCTTC CASSFYGTGRNEQFF TRBJ2-1 TRBD1 once TRBV28
TGTGCCTGGAGTCCACCGACAGGGGGGAACTATGGCTACACCTTC CAWSPPTGGNYGYTF TRBJ1-2 TRBD1 NA TRBV30
TGTGCCAGCACCAGTACCCAGGGAAACACCATATATTTT CASTSTQGNTIYF TRBJ1-3 NA NA TRBV25-1
TGTGCCAGTAGTAGCGGACAGGGAGCGAACACTGAAGCTTTCTTT CASSSGQGANTEAFF TRBJ1-1 TRBD1 NA TRBV19
TGTGCCAGCTCACGTGCGGGGAGGCAGCCCCAGCATTTT CASSRAGRQPQHF TRBJ1-5 NA NA TRBV18
TGTGCCAGCAGCTTAGGAGACAGGGAAAACACTGAAGCTTTCTTT CASSLGDRENTEAFF TRBJ1-1 TRBD1 NA TRBV7-9
TGTGCCAGCAGCCTGCTGGGACTAGCGAAGTACAATGAGCAGTTCTTC CASSLLGLAKYNEQFF TRBJ2-1 TRBD2 NA TRBV5-4
TGTGCCAGCCGTCCCTGGGTGGGGGCCTCTGGGGCCAACGTCCTGACTTTC CASRPWVGASGANVLTF TRBJ2-6 NA once TRBV27
TGTGCCAGCAACTACAGGGGGCGCGACACTGAAGCTTTCTTT CASNYRGRDTEAFF TRBJ1-1 TRBD1 NA TRBV5-6
TGTGCCAGCAGCCTAGGACAGGGTGGTTATGAAGCTTTCTTT CASSLGQGGYEAFF TRBJ1-1 TRBD1 NA TRBV7-9
TGTGCCAGCTCAATAAGCGCGAACACCGGGGAGCTGTTTTTT CASSISANTGELFF TRBJ2-2 NA NA TRBV28
TGTGCCAGCAGCTCCGGAAGCGGCAGGGGGAACCGCGAGCAGTACTTC CASSSGSGRGNREQYF TRBJ2-7 TRBD1 NA TRBV5-4
TGCGCCAGCAGCCAAATCCAGCGGAGACAAAACAATGAGCAGTTCTTC CASSQIQRRQNNEQFF TRBJ2-1 NA NA TRBV4-1
TGTGCCAGCCGCCGCCTTCACAGGGACACTCTAAGGGAGCAGTACTTC CASRRLHRDTLREQYF TRBJ2-7 NA NA TRBV6-4
TGTGCCAGCAGTTCGCCGGGACAGGGGCTTCAGGGGAACACTGAAGCTTTCTTT CASSSPGQGLQGNTEAFF TRBJ1-1 TRBD1 NA TRBV27
TGTGCCAGCAGCTTATTCGGACTAGCGGGACAGTACCAAGAGACCCAGTACTTC CASSLFGLAGQYQETQYF TRBJ2-5 TRBD2 once TRBV13
TGTGCCAGCAGCGTAGCGGGTTCCTACGAGCAGTACTTC CASSVAGSYEQYF TRBJ2-7 NA once TRBV9